This passage covers 27 T cell receptor beta chains from one sample sequenced in a study of T cell responses to AZD1222 COVID-19 vaccine. Measured with immunoSEQ multiplex PCR; TCRdb has only the in-frame clones, and not every one. Among about 73,000 clones listed, approximately 92% were seen once. The sample in question was peripheral blood, obtained 28 days after the second AZD1222 dose. Every receptor here comes from an adult who received the AZD1222 COVID-19 vaccine.

The chain couples TRBV21-1 to TRBJ2-2; the D segment call TRBD2 is taken from the table without a DNA check. TRBV21-1 is recorded as a pseudogene. There are 17 residues in the CDR3. Written as DNA, the CDR3 is TGTGCCAGCAAGGGGAGCGGGAGAGCCCCGAACACCGGGGAGCTGTTTTTT. Its protein is CASKGSGRAPNTGELFF.

The chain couples TRBV18 to TRBJ2-7; 16 bases match TRBD2. Germline V gene data show CDR1 as KGHSH and CDR2 as LQKENI. The CDR3 is made up of 19 amino acids. The J segment lost 2 bases and the V segment lost 5 bases, leaving 12 bases of the junction unmatched. This CDR3 is CASSSISGTSGGAAYEQYF. CDR3 DNA sequence: TGTGCCAGCTCATCTATATCCGGGACTAGCGGGGGGGCCGCCTACGAGCAGTACTTC.

The chain recombines TRBV6-1 with TRBJ1-6, with a possible D match to TRBD1 (5 bases). Germline V gene data show CDR1 as MNHNS and CDR2 as SASEGT. The CDR3 sequence is 17 residues long. V gave up 2 bases and J gave up 0 bases, with 11 bases separating them. For the CDR3, the DNA is TGTGCCAGCAGTGAACTGGCAGGGAGCTCCTATAATTCACCCCTCCACTTT. Its protein is CASSELAGSSYNSPLHF.

V gene TRBV3-1 (or the pseudogene TRBV3-2) combines with J gene TRBJ2-3, with 7 bases fitting TRBD2. With 6 bases clipped from V and 6 bases from J, the junction kept 15 bases outside the gene matches. Germline CDR1 and CDR2: LGHDT and YNNKEL (reference sequence). The CDR3 is made up of 16 amino acids. The DNA of the CDR3 is TGTGCCAGCAGTCGGGAACAGGTCGGGGGGACGGATACGCAGTATTTT. Its protein product is CASSREQVGGTDTQYF.

The genes are TRBV4-1 and TRBJ1-3, with D maybe TRBD1 (5 bases). CDR1 is MGHRA, CDR2 YSYEKL, per germline. The CDR3 loop spans 16 amino acids. Trimming shortened V by 2 bases and J by 0 bases, and 11 bases separated the two germline ends. CDR3: CASSQMGRISGNTIYF. Here the CDR3 DNA reads TGCGCCAGCAGCCAAATGGGACGAATCTCTGGAAACACCATATATTTT.

This chain uses TRBV5-1 with TRBJ2-6; no clear D. V dropped 0 bases and J dropped 0 bases, with 19 bases sitting between them. Germline CDR1 is SGHRS and CDR2 is YFSETQ. There are 20 residues in the CDR3. The CDR3 here is CASSLASKPVGSSGANVLTF. DNA for the CDR3: TGCGCCAGCAGCTTGGCGTCGAAGCCAGTCGGTAGCTCTGGGGCCAACGTCCTGACTTTC.

The genes are TRBV6-5 and TRBJ1-1; tentative D call: TRBD1 (5 bases). Trimming took off 6 bases at V and 0 bases at J, with 14 bases between the two ends. The CDR3 is made up of 15 amino acids. Germline CDR1 reads MNHEY; CDR2 reads SVGAGI. CDR3 bases: TGTGCCAGCAGCCCCACGGAGGACATGAACACTGAAGCTTTCTTT. Its protein is CASSPTEDMNTEAFF.

The genes are TRBV6-4 and TRBJ1-1; 9 positions agree with TRBD1. Germline V gene lookup returns CDR1 MRHNA and CDR2 SNTAGT. The CDR3 covers 14 residues. V dropped 5 bases and J dropped 4; count of bases not matched to a gene: 5. CDR3 coding DNA: TGTGCCAGCAGTCCGACAGGGGGGACCACTGAAGCTTTCTTT. Amino acids: CASSPTGGTTEAFF.

The gene calls are TRBV19 and TRBJ2-7, with TRBD1 identical over 9 bases. Germline assignment: CDR1 LNHDA and CDR2 SQIVND (reference sequence). This CDR3 spans 14 amino acids. V trimming: 6 bases; J trimming: 3 bases; junction bases outside the gene matches: 6. The CDR3 region has the DNA TGTGCCAGTAGCTTCGGGACAGGGCTCTACGAGCAGTACTTC. Amino acids: CASSFGTGLYEQYF.

The genes are TRBV4-2 and TRBJ1-5, with a possible D match to TRBD1 (6 bases). Germline V gives CDR1 LGHNA, CDR2 YNFKEQ. This CDR3 has 16 amino acids. V was clipped by 2 bases and J by 4 bases, with 15 bases between them. In nucleotides, the CDR3 is TGTGCCAGCAGCCAAAGCCAGGGGATGAGGAATCAGCCCCAGCATTTT. Its translation: CASSQSQGMRNQPQHF.

This clone was detected once. The chain is built from TRBV29-1 and TRBJ1-2, with D uncertain. The germline V gene encodes CDR1 SQVTM and CDR2 ANQGSEA. Trimming left V 2 bases short and J 8 bases short, with 9 bases between. CDR3 size: 11 residues. As DNA, the CDR3 is TGCAGCGTTGAAAGTGAGTGGGGCTACACCTTC. It is translated as CSVESEWGYTF. The full variable domain, rest sourced from reference TRBV29-1 and TRBJ1-2, is SAVISQKPSRDICQRGTSLTIQCQVDSQVTMMFWYRQQPGQSLTLIATANQGSEATYESGFVIDKFPISRPNLTFSTLTVSNMSPEDSSIYLCSVESEWGYTFGSGTRLTVV.

The rearrangement joins TRBV28 to TRBJ1-2; D not resolved. V lost 2 bases and J 3 bases, leaving 10 bases between the germline ends. CDR3 length: 14 amino acids. CDR1 and CDR2 (germline): MDHEN, SYDVKM. CDR3 DNA: TGTGCCAGCAGTTTAAGGGAGTTCGACTATGGCTACACCTTC. Encoded protein: CASSLREFDYGYTF.

The genes are TRBV10-2 and TRBJ1-2; tentatively, D is TRBD1 (5 bases). The germline gives CDR1 WSHSY, CDR2 SAAADI. The CDR3 totals 15 residues. The V end lost 3 bases, the J end lost 4 bases, and 15 bases lay between the germline ends. CDR3 protein: CASSETDQGRYGYTF. The CDR3, as DNA: TGCGCCAGCAGTGAAACCGACCAGGGTCGCTATGGCTACACCTTC.

This chain links TRBV7-6 with TRBJ1-2; tentative D call: TRBD1 (5 bases). Germline CDR1 is SGHVS and CDR2 is FNYEAQ. The CDR3 consists of 14 residues. Trimming pared 0 bases from V and 7 bases from J, leaving 12 bases between. CDR3 DNA: TGTGCCAGCAGCTTAGCGCGGGGGGAGGGTGGCTACACCTTC. It specifies CASSLARGEGGYTF.

V is TRBV18 and J is TRBJ2-7; 14 positions match TRBD2. The CDR3 is made up of 16 amino acids. Unmatched junction bases numbered 6, after V lost 3 bases and J lost 5 bases. Germline CDR1 reads KGHSH; CDR2 reads LQKENI. The CDR3 loop is CASSPGLAGGPDEQYF. Here the CDR3 DNA reads TGTGCCAGCTCACCTGGACTAGCGGGGGGACCGGACGAGCAGTACTTC.

The chain recombines TRBV9 with TRBJ2-2; tentative D call: TRBD1 (6 bases). Trimming shortened V by 6 bases and J by 2 bases, and 11 bases separated the two germline ends. The CDR3 has 14 amino acids. Germline V CDR1 and CDR2: SGDLS, YYNGEE. The CDR3 here is CASNPGHNTGELFF. The DNA of the CDR3 is TGTGCCAGCAACCCGGGACACAACACCGGGGAGCTGTTTTTT.

This clone was detected a few times. This chain joins TRBV20-1 and TRBJ2-2, with D unresolved. V dropped 3 bases and J dropped 0 bases, with 5 bases sitting between them. Germline V gene data show CDR1 as DFQATT and CDR2 as SNEGSKA (reference sequence). CDR3 size: 13 residues. CDR3 sequence (DNA): TGCAGTGCTAGTGGGGCGAACACCGGGGAGCTGTTTTTT. Its protein is CSASGANTGELFF.

This rearrangement joins TRBV28 to TRBJ1-4; 7 positions agree with TRBD1. The CDR3 runs to 17 residues. The germline V gene has CDR1 MDHEN and CDR2 SYDVKM. Trimming removed 7 bases from V and 10 bases from J; junction bases left unmatched: 21. CDR3 residues: CASIRRTYRGWDLKLFF. In nucleotides, the CDR3 is TGTGCCAGCATCAGAAGGACATACAGGGGCTGGGATCTAAAACTGTTTTTT.

A single count supports this clone. This chain links TRBV27 with TRBJ2-5; 7 bases map to TRBD2. From germline, CDR1 is MNHEY and CDR2 SMNVEV (reference sequence). With V trimmed by 4 bases and J by 5 bases, 19 bases remained unmatched. The CDR3 covers 18 residues. The CDR3 reads CASSWRTGGPLKGETQYF. In nucleotides, the CDR3 is TGTGCCAGCAGTTGGCGTACGGGAGGACCTCTCAAGGGGGAGACCCAGTACTTC.

The table lists this clone with a count of one. This chain connects TRBV19 to TRBJ2-1, with D unresolved. This CDR3 is built from 13 residues. Per the germline V gene, CDR1 is LNHDA and CDR2 is SQIVND (reference sequence). Deletions cut 5 bases from V and 15 bases from J, with 20 bases between. CDR3 sequence reads: CASSLDHPSGRFF. CDR3 coding DNA: TGTGCCAGTAGTCTCGACCATCCCTCCGGAAGGTTCTTC.

J is TRBJ1-4 and V is TRBV7-2; weak D call: TRBD1 (6 bases). This CDR3 region has 16 residues. CDR1 and CDR2 from the germline V gene are SGHTA and FQGNSA. The germline V and J ends were trimmed by 5 bases and 7 bases, with 20 bases remaining between them. CDR3 sequence (DNA): TGTGCCAGCAGCCCAATGCCTTTGGGGGCGCGTGAAAAACTGTTTTTT. Protein sequence: CASSPMPLGAREKLFF.

The chain joins TRBV9 to TRBJ2-3; D is unresolved. The CDR3 is 13 amino acids. V shed 5 bases and J shed 4 bases, with 11 bases lying between them. The germline CDR1 and CDR2 sequences are SGDLS and YYNGEE. The DNA of the CDR3 is TGTGCCAGCAGTGGTCGACCAGCAGATACGCAGTATTTT. Its translation: CASSGRPADTQYF.

The chain carries TRBV29-1 and TRBJ1-2; D is unresolved. V was clipped by 6 bases and J by 1 base, with 12 bases between them. The length of the CDR3 is 13 residues. Germline lookup yields CDR1 SQVTM and CDR2 ANQGSEA. This CDR3 is CSVAIGFNYGYTF. CDR3 coding DNA: TGCAGCGTGGCGATTGGGTTTAACTATGGCTACACCTTC.

The chain joins TRBV5-1 to TRBJ2-5; D is tentatively TRBD1 or TRBD2 (5 bases each). Germline V gives CDR1 SGHRS, CDR2 YFSETQ. The CDR3 contains 14 residues. Deletions cut 0 bases from V and 4 bases from J, with 10 bases between. The CDR3 DNA follows: TGCGCCAGCAGCTTGGCAGGGCGGGTAGAGACCCAGTACTTC. This sequence encodes CASSLAGRVETQYF.

J is TRBJ1-1 and V is TRBV5-1; D unclear. V lost 4 bases and J lost 5, with 15 bases in between. This CDR3 comprises 14 residues. CDR1 is SGHRS and CDR2 is YFSETQ in the germline V gene. The CDR3: CASSDPDGKTEAFF. Written as DNA, the CDR3 is TGCGCCAGCAGCGATCCCGACGGGAAGACTGAAGCTTTCTTT.

The chain employs TRBV14 and TRBJ2-1; 9 nucleotides align to TRBD1. This CDR3 has 17 amino acids. With V trimmed by 6 bases and J by 7 bases, 16 bases remained unmatched. Germline V gene sequence: CDR1 SGHDN, CDR2 FVKESK. This CDR3 is CASRHGTGSVGWNEQFF. CDR3 in DNA: TGTGCCAGCAGACACGGGACAGGGTCTGTGGGGTGGAATGAGCAGTTCTTC.

The V and J genes are TRBV19 and TRBJ2-2, with 7 bases lining up with TRBD2. This CDR3 spans 14 amino acids. V lost 7 bases and J lost 5; bases outside the gene matches: 7. Germline V gene data show CDR1 as LNHDA and CDR2 as SQIVND (reference sequence). DNA for the CDR3: TGTGCCAGTAAAGGACTAGACCTAACCGGGGAGCTGTTTTTT. This codes for CASKGLDLTGELFF.